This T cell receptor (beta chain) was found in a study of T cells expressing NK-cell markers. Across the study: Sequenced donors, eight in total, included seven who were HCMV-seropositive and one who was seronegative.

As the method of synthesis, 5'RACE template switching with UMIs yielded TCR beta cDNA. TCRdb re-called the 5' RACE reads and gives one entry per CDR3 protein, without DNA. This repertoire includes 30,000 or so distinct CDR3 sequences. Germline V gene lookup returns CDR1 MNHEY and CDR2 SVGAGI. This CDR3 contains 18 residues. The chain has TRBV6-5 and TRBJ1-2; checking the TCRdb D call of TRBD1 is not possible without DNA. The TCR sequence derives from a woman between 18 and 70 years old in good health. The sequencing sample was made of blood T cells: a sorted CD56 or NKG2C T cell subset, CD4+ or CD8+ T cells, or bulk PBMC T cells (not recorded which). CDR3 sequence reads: CASSYPYVMGQATYGYTF.